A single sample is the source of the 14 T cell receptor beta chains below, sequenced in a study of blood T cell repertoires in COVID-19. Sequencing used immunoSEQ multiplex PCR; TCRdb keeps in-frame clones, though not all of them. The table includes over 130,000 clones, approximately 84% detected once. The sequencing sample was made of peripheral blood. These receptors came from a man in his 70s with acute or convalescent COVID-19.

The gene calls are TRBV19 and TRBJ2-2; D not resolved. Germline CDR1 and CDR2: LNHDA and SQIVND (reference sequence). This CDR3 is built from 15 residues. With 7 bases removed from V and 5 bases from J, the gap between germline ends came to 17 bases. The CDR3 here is CASTSSPVETGELFF. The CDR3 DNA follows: TGTGCCAGTACCTCATCTCCCGTGGAGACCGGGGAGCTGTTTTTT. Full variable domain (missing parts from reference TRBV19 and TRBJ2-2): DGGITQSPKYLFRKEGQNVTLSCEQNLNHDAMYWYRQDPGQGLRLIYYSQIVNDFQKGDIAEGYSVSREKKESFPLTVTSAQKNPTAFYLCASTSSPVETGELFFGEGSRLTVL.

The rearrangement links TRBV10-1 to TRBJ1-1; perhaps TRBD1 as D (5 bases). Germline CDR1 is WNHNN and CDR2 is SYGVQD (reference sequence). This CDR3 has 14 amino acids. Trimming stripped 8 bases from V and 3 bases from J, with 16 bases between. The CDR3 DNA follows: TGCGCCAGCGCCCCGGGGGATCGAGACACTGAAGCTTTCTTT. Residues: CASAPGDRDTEAFF.

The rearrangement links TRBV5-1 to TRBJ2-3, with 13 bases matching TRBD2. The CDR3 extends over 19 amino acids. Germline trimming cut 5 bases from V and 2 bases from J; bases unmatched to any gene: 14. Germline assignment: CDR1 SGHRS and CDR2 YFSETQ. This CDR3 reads CASRATSGRSRTTTDTQYF. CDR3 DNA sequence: TGCGCCAGCAGGGCGACTAGCGGGAGGTCTCGAACTACCACAGATACGCAGTATTTT. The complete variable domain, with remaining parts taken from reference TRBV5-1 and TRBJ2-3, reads KAGVTQTPRYLIKTRGQQVTLSCSPISGHRSVSWYQQTPGQGLQFLFEYFSETQRNKGNFPGRFSGRQFSNSRSEMNVSTLELGDSALYLCASRATSGRSRTTTDTQYFGPGTRLTVL.

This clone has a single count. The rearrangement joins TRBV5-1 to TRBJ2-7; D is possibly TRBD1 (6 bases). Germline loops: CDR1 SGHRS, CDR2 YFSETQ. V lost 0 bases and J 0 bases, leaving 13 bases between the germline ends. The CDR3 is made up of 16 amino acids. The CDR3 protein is CASSLAPQGSSYEQYF. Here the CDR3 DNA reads TGCGCCAGCAGCTTGGCCCCGCAGGGGAGCTCCTACGAGCAGTACTTC.

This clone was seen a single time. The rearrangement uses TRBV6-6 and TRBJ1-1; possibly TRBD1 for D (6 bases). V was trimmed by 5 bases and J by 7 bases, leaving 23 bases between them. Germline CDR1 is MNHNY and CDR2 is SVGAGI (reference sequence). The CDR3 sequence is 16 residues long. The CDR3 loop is CASSRQSILRDNEAFF. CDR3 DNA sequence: TGTGCCAGCAGTCGACAGTCTATTCTCCGGGACAATGAAGCTTTCTTT.

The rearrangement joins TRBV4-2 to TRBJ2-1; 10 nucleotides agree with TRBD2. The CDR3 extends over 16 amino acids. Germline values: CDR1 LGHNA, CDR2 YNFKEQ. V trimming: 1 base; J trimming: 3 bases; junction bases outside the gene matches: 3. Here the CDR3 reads CASSQVSGGFYNEQFF. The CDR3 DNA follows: TGTGCCAGCAGCCAAGTTAGCGGGGGGTTCTACAATGAGCAGTTCTTC.

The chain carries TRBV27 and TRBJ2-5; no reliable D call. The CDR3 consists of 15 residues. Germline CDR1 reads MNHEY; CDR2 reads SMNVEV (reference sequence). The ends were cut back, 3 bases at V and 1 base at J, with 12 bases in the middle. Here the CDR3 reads CASSLARYTQETQYF. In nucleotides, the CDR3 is TGTGCCAGCAGTTTGGCCCGATACACCCAAGAGACCCAGTACTTC.

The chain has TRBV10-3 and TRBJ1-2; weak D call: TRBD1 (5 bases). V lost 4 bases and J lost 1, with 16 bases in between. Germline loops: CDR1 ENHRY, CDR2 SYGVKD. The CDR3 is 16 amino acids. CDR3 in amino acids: CAISAQGIEGNYGYTF. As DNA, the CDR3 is TGTGCCATCAGTGCCCAGGGTATAGAAGGTAACTATGGCTACACCTTC.

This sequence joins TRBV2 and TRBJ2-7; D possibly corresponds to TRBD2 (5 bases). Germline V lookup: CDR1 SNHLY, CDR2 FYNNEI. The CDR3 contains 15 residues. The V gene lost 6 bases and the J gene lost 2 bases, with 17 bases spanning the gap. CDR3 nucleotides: TGTGCCAGCAGGGACTTGGTTGAGGCTCCCTACGAGCAGTACTTC. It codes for CASRDLVEAPYEQYF.

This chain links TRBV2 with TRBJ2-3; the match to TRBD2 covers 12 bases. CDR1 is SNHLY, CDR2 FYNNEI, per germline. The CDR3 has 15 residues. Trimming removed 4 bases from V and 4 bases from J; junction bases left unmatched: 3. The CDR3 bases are TGTGCCAGCAGTGCGCTAGCGGGGGGGTCAGATACGCAGTATTTT. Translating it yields CASSALAGGSDTQYF.

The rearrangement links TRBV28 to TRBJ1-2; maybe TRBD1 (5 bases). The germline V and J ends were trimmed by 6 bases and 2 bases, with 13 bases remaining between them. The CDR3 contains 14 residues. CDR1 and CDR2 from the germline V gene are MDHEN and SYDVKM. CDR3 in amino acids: CASSRGGTNYGYTF. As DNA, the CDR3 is TGTGCCAGCAGCCGGGGGGGGACGAACTATGGCTACACCTTC.

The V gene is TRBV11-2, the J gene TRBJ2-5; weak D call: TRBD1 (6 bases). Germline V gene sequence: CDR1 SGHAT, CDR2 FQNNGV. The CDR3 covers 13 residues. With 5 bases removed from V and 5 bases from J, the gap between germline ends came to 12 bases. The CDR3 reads CASSLGQGETQYF. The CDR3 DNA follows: TGTGCCAGCAGCCTGGGACAAGGGGAGACCCAGTACTTC.

The CDR3 here is CASSRKDTSVEQYF. In DNA form, the CDR3 reads TGCGCCAGCAGCCGAAAAGATACCTCGGTCGAGCAGTACTTC. This chain uses TRBV5-1 with TRBJ2-7; no clear D. Germline-derived CDR1 and CDR2 are SGHRS and YFSETQ. Trimming cost V 4 bases and J 6 bases, with 17 bases left between them. The CDR3 loop spans 14 amino acids.

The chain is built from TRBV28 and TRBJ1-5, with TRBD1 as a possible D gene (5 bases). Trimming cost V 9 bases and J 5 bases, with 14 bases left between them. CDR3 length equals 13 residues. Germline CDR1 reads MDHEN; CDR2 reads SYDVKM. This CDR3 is CASRRGGDQPQHF. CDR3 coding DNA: TGTGCCAGTAGGCGCGGGGGGGATCAGCCCCAGCATTTT.